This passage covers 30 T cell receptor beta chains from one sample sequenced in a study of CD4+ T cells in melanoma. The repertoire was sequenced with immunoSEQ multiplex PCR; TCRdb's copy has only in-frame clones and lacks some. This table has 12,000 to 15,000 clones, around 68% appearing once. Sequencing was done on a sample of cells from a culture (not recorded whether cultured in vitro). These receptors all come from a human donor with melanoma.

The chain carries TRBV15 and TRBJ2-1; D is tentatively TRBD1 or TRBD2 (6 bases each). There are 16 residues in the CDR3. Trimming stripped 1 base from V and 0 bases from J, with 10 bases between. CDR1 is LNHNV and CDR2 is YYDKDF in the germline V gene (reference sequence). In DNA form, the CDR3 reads TGTGCCACCAGCAGAGTACCGGGGGCCTCCTACAATGAGCAGTTCTTC. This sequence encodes CATSRVPGASYNEQFF.

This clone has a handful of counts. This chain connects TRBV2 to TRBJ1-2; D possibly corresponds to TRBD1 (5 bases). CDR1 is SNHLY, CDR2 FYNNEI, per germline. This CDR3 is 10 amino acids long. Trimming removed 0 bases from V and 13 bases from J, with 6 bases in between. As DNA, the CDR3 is TGTGCCAGCAGTGAAGCGGGGCGCACCTTC. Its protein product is CASSEAGRTF.

The CDR3 sequence: CASSIDGGGLSGANVLTF. The CDR3 DNA sequence: TGTGCCAGTAGTATAGACGGGGGGGGACTCTCTGGGGCCAACGTCCTGACTTTC. The J gene is TRBJ2-6, the V gene TRBV19; 8 bases match TRBD2. This CDR3 comprises 18 residues. From germline, CDR1 is LNHDA and CDR2 SQIVND (reference sequence). V shed 0 bases and J 0 bases; nucleotides not matched to a gene: 4.

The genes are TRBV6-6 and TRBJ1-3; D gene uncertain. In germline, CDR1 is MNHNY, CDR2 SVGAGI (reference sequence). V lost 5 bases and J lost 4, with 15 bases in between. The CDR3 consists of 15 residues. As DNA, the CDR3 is TGTGCCAGCAGTCTTGACCCGGTGGGCGGAAACACCATATATTTT. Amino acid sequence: CASSLDPVGGNTIYF.

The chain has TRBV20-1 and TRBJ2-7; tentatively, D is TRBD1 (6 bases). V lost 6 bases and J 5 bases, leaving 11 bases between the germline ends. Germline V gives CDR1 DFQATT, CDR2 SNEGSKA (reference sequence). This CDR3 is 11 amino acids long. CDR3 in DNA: TGCAGTGCCACAGGGCAACACGAGCAGTACTTC. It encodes CSATGQHEQYF.

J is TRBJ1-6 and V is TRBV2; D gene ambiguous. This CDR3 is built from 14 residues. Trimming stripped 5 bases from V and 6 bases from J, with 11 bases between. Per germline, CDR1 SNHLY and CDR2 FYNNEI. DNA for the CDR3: TGTGCCAGCAGTAATGAACACGTTAATTCACCCCTCCACTTT. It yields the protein CASSNEHVNSPLHF.

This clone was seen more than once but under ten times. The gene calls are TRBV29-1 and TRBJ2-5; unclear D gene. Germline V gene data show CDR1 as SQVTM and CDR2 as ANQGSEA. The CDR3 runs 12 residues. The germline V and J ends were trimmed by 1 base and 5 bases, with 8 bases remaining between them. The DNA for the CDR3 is TGCAGCGTTGAAGCACAGACGGAGACCCAGTACTTC. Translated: CSVEAQTETQYF.

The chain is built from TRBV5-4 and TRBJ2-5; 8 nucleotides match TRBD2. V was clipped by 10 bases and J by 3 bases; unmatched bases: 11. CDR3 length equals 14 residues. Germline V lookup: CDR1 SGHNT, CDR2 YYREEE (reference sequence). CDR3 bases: TGTGCCTTCTCCGGCGGGGGGAATAAAGAGACCCAGTACTTC. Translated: CAFSGGGNKETQYF.

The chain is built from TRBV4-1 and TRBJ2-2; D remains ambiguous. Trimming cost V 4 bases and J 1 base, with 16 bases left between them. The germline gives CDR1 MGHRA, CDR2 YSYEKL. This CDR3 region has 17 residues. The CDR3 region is CASSPGNGQMNTGELFF. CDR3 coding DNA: TGCGCCAGCAGCCCTGGGAACGGGCAGATGAACACCGGGGAGCTGTTTTTT.

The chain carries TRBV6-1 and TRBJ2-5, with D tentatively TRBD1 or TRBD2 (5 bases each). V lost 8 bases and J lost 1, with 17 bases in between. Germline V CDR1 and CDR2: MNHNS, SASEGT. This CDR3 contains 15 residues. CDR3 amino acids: CASSKNGALQETQYF. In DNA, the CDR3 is TGTGCCAGCTCCAAAAACGGGGCCCTCCAAGAGACCCAGTACTTC.

DNA of the CDR3: TGTGCCCGCAGACGTAGTGGAAACACTGAAGCTTTCTTT. Translating gives CARRRSGNTEAFF. The chain recombines TRBV21-1 with TRBJ1-1. TRBV21-1 counts as a pseudogene. This CDR3 is 13 amino acids long.

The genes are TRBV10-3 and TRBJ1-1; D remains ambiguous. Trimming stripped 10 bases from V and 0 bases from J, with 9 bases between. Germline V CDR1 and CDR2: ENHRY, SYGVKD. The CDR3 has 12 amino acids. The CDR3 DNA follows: TGTGCCACGAAGACCTTGAACACTGAAGCTTTCTTT. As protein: CATKTLNTEAFF.

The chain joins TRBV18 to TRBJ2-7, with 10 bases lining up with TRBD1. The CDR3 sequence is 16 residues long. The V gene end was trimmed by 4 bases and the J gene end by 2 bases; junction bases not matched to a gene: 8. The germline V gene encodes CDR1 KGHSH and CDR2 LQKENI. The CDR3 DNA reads TGTGCCAGCTCACGTCGGACAGGGGGACTAGCCTACGAGCAGTACTTC. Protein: CASSRRTGGLAYEQYF.

In nucleotides, the CDR3 is TGCGCCAGCAGCTTGGACAGGGGGGAGTATCCGTTCTTC. Translation gives CASSLDRGEYPFF. The rearrangement links TRBV5-1 to TRBJ2-1; 8 bases map to TRBD1. The V gene's germline CDR1 is SGHRS and CDR2 YFSETQ. V was clipped by 0 bases and J by 15 bases; unmatched bases: 8. The CDR3 consists of 13 residues. Based on the CDR3 plus reference TRBV5-1 and TRBJ2-1, the full variable domain is KAGVTQTPRYLIKTRGQQVTLSCSPISGHRSVSWYQQTPGQGLQFLFEYFSETQRNKGNFPGRFSGRQFSNSRSEMNVSTLELGDSALYLCASSLDRGEYPFFGPGTRLTVL.

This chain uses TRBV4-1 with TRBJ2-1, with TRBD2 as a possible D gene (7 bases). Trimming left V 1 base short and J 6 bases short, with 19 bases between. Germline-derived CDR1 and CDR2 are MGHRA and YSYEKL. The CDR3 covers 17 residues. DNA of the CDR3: TGCGCCAGCAGCCAAGGTTTACAGAGGGGGGGATTCAATGAGCAGTTCTTC. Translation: CASSQGLQRGGFNEQFF.

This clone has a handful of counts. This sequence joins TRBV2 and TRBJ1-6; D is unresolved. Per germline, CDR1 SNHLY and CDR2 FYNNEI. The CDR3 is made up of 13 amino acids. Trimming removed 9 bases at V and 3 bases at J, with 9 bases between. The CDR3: CASGPSYNSPLHF. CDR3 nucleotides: TGTGCCAGTGGGCCAAGCTATAATTCACCCCTCCACTTT.

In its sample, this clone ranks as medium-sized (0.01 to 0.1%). CDR3 DNA sequence: TGTGCCAGCAGCCGGGGACTAGCGGGGGGCTTAAGCTCCTACGAGCAGTACTTC. As protein: CASSRGLAGGLSSYEQYF. V gene TRBV2 combines with J gene TRBJ2-7, with 15 nucleotides matching TRBD2. CDR3 length: 18 amino acids. CDR1 SNHLY and CDR2 FYNNEI come from the germline V gene. V shed 6 bases, J shed 0 bases, and the junction held 9 bases outside the gene matches.

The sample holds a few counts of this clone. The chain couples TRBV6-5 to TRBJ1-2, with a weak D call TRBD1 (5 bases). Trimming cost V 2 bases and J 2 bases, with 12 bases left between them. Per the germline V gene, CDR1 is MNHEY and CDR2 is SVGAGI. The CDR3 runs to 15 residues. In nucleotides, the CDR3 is TGTGCCAGCAGTTACGAAGGGACTCGGAACTATGGCTACACCTTC. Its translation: CASSYEGTRNYGYTF.

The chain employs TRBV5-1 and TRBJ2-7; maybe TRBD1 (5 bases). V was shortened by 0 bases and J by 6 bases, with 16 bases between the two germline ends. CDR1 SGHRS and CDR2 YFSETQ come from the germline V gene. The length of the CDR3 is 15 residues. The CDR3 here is CASSLEDGRTSEQYF. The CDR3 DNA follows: TGCGCCAGCAGCTTGGAAGACGGAAGGACAAGCGAGCAGTACTTC.

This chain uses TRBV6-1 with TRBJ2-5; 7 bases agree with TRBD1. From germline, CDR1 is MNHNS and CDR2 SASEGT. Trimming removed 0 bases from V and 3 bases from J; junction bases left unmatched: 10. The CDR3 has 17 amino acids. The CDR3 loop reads CASSEALLGDREETQYF. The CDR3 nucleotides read TGTGCCAGCAGTGAAGCGCTTCTAGGGGACAGAGAAGAGACCCAGTACTTC.

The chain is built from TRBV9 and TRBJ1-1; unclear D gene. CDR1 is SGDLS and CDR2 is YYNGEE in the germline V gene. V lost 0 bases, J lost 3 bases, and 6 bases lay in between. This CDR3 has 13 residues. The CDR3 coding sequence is TGTGCCAGCAGCGTAGTCCCGGACACTGAAGCTTTCTTT. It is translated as CASSVVPDTEAFF.

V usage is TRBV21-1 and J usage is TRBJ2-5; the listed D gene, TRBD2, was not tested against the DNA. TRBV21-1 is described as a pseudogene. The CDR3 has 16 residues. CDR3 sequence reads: CASSLLLRGGRETQYF. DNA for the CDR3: TGTGCCAGCAGCCTTCTCTTAAGGGGGGGGCGGGAGACCCAGTACTTC.

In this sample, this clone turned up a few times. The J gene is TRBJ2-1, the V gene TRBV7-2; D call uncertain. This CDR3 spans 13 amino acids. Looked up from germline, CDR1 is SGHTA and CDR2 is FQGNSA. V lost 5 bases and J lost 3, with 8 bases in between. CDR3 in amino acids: CASSLNRYNEQFF. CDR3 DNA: TGTGCCAGCAGCCTCAACCGCTACAATGAGCAGTTCTTC.

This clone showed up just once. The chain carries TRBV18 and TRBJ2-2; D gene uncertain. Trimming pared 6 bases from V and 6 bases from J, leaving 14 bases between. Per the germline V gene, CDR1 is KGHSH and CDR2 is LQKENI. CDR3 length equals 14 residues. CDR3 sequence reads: CASSLQASAGELFF. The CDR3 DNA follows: TGTGCCAGCTCGCTCCAAGCGAGCGCCGGGGAGCTGTTTTTT.

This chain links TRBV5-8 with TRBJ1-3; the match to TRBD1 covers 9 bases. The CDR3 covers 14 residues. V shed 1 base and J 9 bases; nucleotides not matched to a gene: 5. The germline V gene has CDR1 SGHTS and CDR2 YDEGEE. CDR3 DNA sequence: TGTGCCAGCAGCTTGCACAGGGGGCAAGGCACCATATATTTT. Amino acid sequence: CASSLHRGQGTIYF.

DNA for the CDR3: TGTGCCAGCAGCTTAGGCCTAGCGGGGCTCACGGATACGCAGTATTTT. It specifies CASSLGLAGLTDTQYF. The chain carries TRBV11-2 and TRBJ2-3, with TRBD2 matching 9 bases. J gave up 6 bases and V 1 base, and 8 bases lay outside the gene matches. CDR1 and CDR2 (germline): SGHAT, FQNNGV. This CDR3 is built from 16 residues.

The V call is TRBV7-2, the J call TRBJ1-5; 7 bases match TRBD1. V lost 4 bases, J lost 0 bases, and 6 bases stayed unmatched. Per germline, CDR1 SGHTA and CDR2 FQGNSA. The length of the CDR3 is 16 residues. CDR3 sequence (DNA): TGTGCCAGCAGCTGGGACAGTTCTTATAGCAATCAGCCCCAGCATTTT. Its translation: CASSWDSSYSNQPQHF.

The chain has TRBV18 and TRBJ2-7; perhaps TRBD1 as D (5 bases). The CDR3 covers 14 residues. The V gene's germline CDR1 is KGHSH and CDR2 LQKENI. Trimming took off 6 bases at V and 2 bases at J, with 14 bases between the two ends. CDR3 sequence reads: CASSLVQGTYEQYF. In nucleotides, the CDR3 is TGTGCCAGCTCCTTAGTCCAGGGAACCTACGAGCAGTACTTC.

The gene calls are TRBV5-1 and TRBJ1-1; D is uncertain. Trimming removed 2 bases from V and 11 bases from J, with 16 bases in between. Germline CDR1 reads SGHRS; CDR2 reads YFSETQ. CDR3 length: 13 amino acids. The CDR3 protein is CASSLSGFNAAFF. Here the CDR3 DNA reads TGCGCCAGCAGCTTATCCGGGTTTAACGCGGCTTTCTTT. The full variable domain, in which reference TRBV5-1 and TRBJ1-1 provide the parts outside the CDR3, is KAGVTQTPRYLIKTRGQQVTLSCSPISGHRSVSWYQQTPGQGLQFLFEYFSETQRNKGNFPGRFSGRQFSNSRSEMNVSTLELGDSALYLCASSLSGFNAAFFGQGTRLTVV.

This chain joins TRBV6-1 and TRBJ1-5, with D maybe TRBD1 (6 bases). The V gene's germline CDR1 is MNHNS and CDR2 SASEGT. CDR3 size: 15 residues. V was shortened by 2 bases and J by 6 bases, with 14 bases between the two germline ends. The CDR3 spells CASSEYPGVGQPQHF. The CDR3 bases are TGTGCCAGCAGTGAATATCCAGGGGTGGGTCAGCCCCAGCATTTT.